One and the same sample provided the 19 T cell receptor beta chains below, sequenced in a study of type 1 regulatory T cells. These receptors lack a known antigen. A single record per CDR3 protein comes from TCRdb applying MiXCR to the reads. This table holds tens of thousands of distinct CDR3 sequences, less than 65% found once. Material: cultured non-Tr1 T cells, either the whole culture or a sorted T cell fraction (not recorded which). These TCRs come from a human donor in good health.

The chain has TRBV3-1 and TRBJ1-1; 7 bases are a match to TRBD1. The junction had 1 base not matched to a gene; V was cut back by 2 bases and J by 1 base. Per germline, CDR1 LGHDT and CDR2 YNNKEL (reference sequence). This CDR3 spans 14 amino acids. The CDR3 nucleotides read TGTGCCAGCAGCCAACGGGACAGGAACACTGAAGCTTTCTTT. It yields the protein CASSQRDRNTEAFF.

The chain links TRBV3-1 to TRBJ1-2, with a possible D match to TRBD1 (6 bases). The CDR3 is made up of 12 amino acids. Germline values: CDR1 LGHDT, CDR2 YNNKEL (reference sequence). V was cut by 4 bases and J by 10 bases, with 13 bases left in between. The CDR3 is CASSPLEGVYTF. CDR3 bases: TGTGCCAGCAGCCCCCTGGAGGGGGTCTACACCTTC.

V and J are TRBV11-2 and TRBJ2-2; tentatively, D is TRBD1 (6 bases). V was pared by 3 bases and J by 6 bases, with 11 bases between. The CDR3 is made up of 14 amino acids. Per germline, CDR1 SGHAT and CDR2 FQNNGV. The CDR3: CASSLVTGPGELFF. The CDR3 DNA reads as TGTGCCAGCAGCTTGGTTACAGGGCCCGGGGAGCTGTTTTTT.

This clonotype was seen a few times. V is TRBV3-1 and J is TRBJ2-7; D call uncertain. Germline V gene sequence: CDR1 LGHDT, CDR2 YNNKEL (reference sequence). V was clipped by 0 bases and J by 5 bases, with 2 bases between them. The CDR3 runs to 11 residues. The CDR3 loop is CASSQDNEQYF. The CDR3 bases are TGTGCCAGCAGCCAAGATAACGAGCAGTACTTC.

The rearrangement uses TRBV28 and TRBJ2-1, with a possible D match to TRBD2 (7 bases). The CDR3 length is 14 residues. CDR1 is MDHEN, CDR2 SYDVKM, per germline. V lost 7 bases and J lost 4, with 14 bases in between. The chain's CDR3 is CASTGGGKYNEQFF. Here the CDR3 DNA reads TGTGCCAGCACGGGGGGCGGGAAATACAATGAGCAGTTCTTC.

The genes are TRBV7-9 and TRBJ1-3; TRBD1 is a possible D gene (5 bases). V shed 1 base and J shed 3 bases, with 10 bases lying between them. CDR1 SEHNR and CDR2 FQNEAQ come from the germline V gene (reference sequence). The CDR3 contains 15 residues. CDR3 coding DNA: TGTGCCAGCAGCTTAGGGGGCAGAAGTGGAAACACCATATATTTT. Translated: CASSLGGRSGNTIYF.

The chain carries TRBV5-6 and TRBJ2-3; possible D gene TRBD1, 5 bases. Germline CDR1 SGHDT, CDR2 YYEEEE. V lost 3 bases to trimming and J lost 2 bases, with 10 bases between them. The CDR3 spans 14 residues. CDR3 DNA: TGTGCCAGCAGCTCTCGACAGATCACAGATACGCAGTATTTT. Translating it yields CASSSRQITDTQYF.

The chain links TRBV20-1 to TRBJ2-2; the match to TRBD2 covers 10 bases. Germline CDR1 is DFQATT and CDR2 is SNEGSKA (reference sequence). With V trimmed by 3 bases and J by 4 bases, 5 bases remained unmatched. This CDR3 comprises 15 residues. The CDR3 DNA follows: TGCAGTGCTAGCAGGCTAGCGGGAGCCACCGGGGAGCTGTTTTTT. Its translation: CSASRLAGATGELFF.

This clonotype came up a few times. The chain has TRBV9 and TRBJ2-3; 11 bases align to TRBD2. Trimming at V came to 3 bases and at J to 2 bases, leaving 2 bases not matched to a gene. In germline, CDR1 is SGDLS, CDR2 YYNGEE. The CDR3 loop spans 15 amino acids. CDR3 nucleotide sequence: TGTGCCAGCAGCGGACTAGCGGGGAACACAGATACGCAGTATTTT. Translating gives CASSGLAGNTDTQYF. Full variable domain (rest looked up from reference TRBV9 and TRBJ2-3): DSGVTQTPKHLITATGQRVTLRCSPRSGDLSVYWYQQSLDQGLQFLIQYYNGEERAKGNILERFSAQQFPDLHSELNLSSLELGDSALYFCASSGLAGNTDTQYFGPGTRLTVL.

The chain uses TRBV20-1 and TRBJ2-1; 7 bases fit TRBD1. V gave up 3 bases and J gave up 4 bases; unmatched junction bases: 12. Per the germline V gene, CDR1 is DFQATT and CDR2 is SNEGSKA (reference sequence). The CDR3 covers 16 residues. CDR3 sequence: CSASNRAKTGYNEQFF. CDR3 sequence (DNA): TGCAGTGCTAGCAACCGAGCTAAGACAGGGTACAATGAGCAGTTCTTC.

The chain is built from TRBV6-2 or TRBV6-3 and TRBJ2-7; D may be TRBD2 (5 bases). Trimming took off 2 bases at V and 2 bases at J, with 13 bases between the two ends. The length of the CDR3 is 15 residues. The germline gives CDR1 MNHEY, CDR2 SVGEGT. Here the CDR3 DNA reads TGTGCCAGCAGTTACGCCGACTATCCCCCCTACGAGCAGTACTTC. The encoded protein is CASSYADYPPYEQYF.

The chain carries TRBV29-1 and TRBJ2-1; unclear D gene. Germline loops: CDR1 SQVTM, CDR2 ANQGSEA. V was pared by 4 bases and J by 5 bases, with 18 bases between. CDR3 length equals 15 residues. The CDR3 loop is CSVGRLGQENNEQFF. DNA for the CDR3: TGCAGCGTTGGCCGGTTAGGCCAGGAAAACAATGAGCAGTTCTTC.

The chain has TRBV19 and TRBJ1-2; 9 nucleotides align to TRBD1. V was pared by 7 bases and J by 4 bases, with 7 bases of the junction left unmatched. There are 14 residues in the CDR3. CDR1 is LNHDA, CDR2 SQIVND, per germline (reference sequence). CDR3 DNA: TGTGCCAGTACCCCCGGGACAGGGAGCTATGGCTACACCTTC. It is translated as CASTPGTGSYGYTF.

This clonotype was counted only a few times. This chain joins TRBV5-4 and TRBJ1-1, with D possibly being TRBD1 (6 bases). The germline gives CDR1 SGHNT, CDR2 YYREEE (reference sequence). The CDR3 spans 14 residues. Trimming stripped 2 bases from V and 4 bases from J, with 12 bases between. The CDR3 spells CASSLGGTSTEAFF. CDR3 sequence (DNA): TGTGCCAGCAGCTTAGGGGGTACGAGCACTGAAGCTTTCTTT.

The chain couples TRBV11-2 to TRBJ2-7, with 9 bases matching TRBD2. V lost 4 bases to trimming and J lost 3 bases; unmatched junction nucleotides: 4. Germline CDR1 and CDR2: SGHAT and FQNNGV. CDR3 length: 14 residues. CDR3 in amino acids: CASSSAGGIYEQYF. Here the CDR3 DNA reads TGTGCCAGCAGCTCCGCGGGGGGGATCTACGAGCAGTACTTC.

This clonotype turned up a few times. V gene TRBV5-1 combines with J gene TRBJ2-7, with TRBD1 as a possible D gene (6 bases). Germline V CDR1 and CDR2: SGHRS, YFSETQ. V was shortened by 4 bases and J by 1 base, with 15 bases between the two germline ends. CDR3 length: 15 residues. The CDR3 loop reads CASSPTGTASYEQYF. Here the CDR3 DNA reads TGCGCCAGCAGCCCGACAGGTACCGCTTCCTACGAGCAGTACTTC.

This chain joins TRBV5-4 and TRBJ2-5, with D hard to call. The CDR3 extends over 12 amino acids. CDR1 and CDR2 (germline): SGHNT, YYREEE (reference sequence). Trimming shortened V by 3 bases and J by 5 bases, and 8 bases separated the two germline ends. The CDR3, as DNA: TGTGCCAGCAGCTGGGATTCGGAGACCCAGTACTTC. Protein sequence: CASSWDSETQYF.

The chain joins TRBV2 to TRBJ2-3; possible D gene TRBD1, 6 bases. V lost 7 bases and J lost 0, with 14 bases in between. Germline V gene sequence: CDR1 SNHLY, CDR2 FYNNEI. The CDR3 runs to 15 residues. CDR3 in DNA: TGTGCCAGCAAGAGAAGACAGGTTAGCACAGATACGCAGTATTTT. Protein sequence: CASKRRQVSTDTQYF.

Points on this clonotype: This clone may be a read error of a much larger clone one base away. CDR3: CAWSVGTNALNEQFF. Written as DNA, the CDR3 is TGTGCCTGGAGTGTAGGGACTAACGCGTTAAATGAGCAGTTCTTC. This sequence joins TRBV30 and TRBJ2-1; TRBD2 aligns across 7 bases. The CDR3 runs 15 residues. Per germline, CDR1 GTSNPN and CDR2 SVGIG (reference sequence). J lost 7 bases, V lost 0 bases, and 9 bases had no gene match.